This T cell receptor beta chain was obtained from a study of T-cell memory formation after mild COVID-19. The overall study: Across donors, TCR clusters were largely donor specific. Regarding the study as a whole: CD4+ contracting clones were found mainly in CM and EM, and CD8+ ones in EMRA.

The CDR3 is 18 residues long. J was trimmed by 0 bases and V by 0 bases; bases with no gene match: 9. In germline, CDR1 is SGHRS, CDR2 YFSETQ. Concerning this clonotype: Its antigen is still unknown.

TCRdb reprocessed the 5' RACE reads via MiXCR and lists one record per CDR3 protein. The sample lists about 190,000 distinct CDR3 sequences, 18% occurring once. This receptor was identified in an adult woman who had mild COVID-19 (a few samples of this study predate the infection). Cell type and time point are not known. Sequencing used PBMCs or a T cell subset sorted from them (not recorded which). The chain joins TRBV5-1 to TRBJ2-5; 9 bases match TRBD2. The CDR3 nucleotides are TGCGCCAGCAGCTTGGACAATCGGCTAGCGGGGAACCAAGAGACCCAGTACTTC. As protein: CASSLDNRLAGNQETQYF.